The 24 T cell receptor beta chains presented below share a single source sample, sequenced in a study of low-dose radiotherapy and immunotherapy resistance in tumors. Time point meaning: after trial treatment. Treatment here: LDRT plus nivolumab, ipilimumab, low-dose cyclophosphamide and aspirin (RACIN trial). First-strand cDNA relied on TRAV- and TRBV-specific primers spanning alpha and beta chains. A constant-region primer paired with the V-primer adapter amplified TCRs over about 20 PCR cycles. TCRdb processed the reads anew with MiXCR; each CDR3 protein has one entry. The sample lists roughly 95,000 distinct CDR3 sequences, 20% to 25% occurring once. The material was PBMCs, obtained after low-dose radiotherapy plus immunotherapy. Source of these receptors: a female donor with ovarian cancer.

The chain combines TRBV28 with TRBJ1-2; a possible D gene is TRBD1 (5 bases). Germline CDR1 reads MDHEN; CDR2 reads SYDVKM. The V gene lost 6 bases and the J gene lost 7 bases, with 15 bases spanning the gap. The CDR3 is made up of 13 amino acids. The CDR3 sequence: CASSLDSRAGYTF. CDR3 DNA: TGTGCCAGCAGCTTAGACAGCCGGGCTGGCTACACCTTC.

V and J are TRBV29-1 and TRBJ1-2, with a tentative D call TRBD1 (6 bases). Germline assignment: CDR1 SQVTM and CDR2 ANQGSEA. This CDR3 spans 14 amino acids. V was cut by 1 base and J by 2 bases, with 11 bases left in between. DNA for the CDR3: TGCAGCGTTGAAGCACAGGGAACCAACTATGGCTACACCTTC. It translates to CSVEAQGTNYGYTF.

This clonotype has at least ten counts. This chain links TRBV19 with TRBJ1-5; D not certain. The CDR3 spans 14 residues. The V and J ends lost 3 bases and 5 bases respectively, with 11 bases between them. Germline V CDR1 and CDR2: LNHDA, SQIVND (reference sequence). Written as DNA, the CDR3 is TGTGCCAGTAGTATGCGGATCTCGGATCAGCCCCAGCATTTT. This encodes CASSMRISDQPQHF.

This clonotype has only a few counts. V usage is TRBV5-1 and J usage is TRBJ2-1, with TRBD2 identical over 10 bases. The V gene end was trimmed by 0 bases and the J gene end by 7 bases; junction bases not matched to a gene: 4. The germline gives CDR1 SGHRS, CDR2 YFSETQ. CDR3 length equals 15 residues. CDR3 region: CASSLEAGGGNEQFF. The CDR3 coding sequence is TGCGCCAGCAGCTTGGAAGCGGGGGGGGGGAATGAGCAGTTCTTC.

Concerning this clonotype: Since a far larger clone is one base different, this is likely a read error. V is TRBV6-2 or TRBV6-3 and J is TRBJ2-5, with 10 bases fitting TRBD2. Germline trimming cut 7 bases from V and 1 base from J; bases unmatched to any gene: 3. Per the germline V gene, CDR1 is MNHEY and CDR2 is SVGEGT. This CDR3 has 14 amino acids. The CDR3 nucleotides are TGTGCCAGCACGAGACTAGCGGGCCAAGAGACCCAGTACTTC. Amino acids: CASTRLAGQETQYF.

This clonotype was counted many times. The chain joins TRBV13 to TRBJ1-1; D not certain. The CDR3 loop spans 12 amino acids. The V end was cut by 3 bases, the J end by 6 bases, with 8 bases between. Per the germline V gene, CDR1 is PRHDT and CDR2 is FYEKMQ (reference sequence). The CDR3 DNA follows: TGTGCCAGCAGCTTGGCACGAGCTGAAGCTTTCTTT. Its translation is CASSLARAEAFF.

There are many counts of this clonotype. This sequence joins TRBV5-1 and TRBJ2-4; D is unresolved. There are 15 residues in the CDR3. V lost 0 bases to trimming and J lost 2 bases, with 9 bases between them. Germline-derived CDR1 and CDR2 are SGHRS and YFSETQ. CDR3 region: CASSLGDPSKNIQYF. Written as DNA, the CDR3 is TGCGCCAGCAGCTTGGGGGATCCCTCCAAAAACATTCAGTACTTC.

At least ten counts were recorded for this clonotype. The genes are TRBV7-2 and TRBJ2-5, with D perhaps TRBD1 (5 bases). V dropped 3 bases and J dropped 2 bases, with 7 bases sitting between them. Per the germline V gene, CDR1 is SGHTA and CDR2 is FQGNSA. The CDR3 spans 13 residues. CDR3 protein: CASSLGLQETQYF. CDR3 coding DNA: TGTGCCAGCAGCTTGGGGCTACAAGAGACCCAGTACTTC.

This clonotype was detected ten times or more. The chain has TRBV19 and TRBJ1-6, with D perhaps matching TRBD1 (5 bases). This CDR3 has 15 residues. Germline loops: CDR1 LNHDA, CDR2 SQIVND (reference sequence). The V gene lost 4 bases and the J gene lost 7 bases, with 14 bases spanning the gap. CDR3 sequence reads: CASSNPGTANSPLHF. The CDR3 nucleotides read TGTGCCAGTAGTAACCCCGGGACGGCGAATTCACCCCTCCACTTT.

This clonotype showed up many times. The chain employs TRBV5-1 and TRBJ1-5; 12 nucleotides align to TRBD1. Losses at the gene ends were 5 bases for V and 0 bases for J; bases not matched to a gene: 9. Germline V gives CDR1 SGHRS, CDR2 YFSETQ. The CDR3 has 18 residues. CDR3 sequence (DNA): TGCGCCAGCAGTCCCGGGACAGGGGGCGGTTATAGCAATCAGCCCCAGCATTTT. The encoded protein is CASSPGTGGGYSNQPQHF. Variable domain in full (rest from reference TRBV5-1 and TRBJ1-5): KAGVTQTPRYLIKTRGQQVTLSCSPISGHRSVSWYQQTPGQGLQFLFEYFSETQRNKGNFPGRFSGRQFSNSRSEMNVSTLELGDSALYLCASSPGTGGGYSNQPQHFGDGTRLSIL.

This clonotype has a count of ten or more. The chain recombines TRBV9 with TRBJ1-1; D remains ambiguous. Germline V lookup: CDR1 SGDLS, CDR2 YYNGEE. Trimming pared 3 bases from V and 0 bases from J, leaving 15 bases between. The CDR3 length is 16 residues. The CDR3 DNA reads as TGTGCCAGCAGCGCCCAAATCAGGAAAATGAACACTGAAGCTTTCTTT. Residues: CASSAQIRKMNTEAFF.

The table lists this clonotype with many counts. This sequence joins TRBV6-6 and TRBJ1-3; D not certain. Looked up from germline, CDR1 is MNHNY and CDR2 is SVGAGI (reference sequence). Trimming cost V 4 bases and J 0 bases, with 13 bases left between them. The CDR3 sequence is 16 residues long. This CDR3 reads CASSSLPRTSGNTIYF. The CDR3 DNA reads TGTGCCAGCAGTTCCCTTCCGAGGACCTCTGGAAACACCATATATTTT.

The CDR3: CATSRRQGLRNEQYF. The CDR3, as DNA: TGTGCCACCAGCAGGCGACAGGGATTGAGGAACGAGCAGTACTTC. The chain has TRBV15 and TRBJ2-7; 7 nucleotides match TRBD1. This CDR3 region has 15 residues. V lost 3 bases and J lost 5; bases outside the gene matches: 10. Germline V gene data show CDR1 as LNHNV and CDR2 as YYDKDF (reference sequence).

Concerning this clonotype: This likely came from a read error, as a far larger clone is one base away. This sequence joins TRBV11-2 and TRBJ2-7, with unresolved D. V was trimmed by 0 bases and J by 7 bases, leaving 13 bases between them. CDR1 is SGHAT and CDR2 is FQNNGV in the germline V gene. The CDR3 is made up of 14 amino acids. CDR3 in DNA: TGTGCCAGCAGCTTAGAGGGCACTTCCAATGAGCAGTACTTC. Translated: CASSLEGTSNEQYF.

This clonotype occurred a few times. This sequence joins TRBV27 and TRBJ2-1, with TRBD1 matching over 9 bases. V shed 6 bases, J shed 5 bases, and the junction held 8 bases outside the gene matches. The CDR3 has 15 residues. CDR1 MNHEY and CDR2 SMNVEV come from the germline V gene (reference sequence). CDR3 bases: TGTGCCAGCAGGAAGGAGACAGGGGGAAACAATGAGCAGTTCTTC. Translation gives CASRKETGGNNEQFF.

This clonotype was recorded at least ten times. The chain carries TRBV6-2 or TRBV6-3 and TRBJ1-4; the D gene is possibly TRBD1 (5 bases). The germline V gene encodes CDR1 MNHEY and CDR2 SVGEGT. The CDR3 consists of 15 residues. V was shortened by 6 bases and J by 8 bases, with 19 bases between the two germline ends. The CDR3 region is CASRVLGAYREKLFF. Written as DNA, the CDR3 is TGTGCCAGCAGGGTACTCGGGGCCTACAGGGAAAAACTGTTTTTT.

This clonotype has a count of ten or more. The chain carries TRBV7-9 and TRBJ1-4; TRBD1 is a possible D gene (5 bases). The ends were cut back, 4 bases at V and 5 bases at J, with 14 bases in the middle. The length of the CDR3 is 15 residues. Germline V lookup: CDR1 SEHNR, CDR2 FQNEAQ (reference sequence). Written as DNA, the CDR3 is TGTGCCAGCAGCTCATCGACAGTAAGGAATGAAAAACTGTTTTTT. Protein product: CASSSSTVRNEKLFF. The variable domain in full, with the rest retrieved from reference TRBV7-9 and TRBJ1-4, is DTGVSQNPRHKITKRGQNVTFRCDPISEHNRLYWYRQTLGQGPEFLTYFQNEAQLEKSRLLSDRFSAERPKGSFSTLEIQRTEQGDSAMYLCASSSSTVRNEKLFFGSGTQLSVL.

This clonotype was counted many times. CDR3 residues: CASSGGAGGGEQYF. The CDR3 bases are TGTGCCAGCAGTGGGGGAGCGGGAGGTGGCGAGCAGTACTTC. The V gene is TRBV2, the J gene TRBJ2-7, with 9 bases that match TRBD2. The CDR3 sequence is 14 residues long. V shed 4 bases, J shed 6 bases, and the junction held 7 bases outside the gene matches. Germline CDR1 is SNHLY and CDR2 is FYNNEI. Variable domain in full (rest from reference TRBV2 and TRBJ2-7): EPEVTQTPSHQVTQMGQEVILRCVPISNHLYFYWYRQILGQKVEFLVSFYNNEISEKSEIFDDQFSVERPDGSNFTLKIRSTKLEDSAMYFCASSGGAGGGEQYFGPGTRLTVT.

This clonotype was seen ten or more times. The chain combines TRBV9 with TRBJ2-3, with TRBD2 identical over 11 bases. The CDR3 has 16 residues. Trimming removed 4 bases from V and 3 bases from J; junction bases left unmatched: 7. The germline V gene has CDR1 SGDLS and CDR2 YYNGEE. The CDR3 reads CASSPNSGRGTDTQYF. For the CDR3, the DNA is TGTGCCAGCAGCCCTAATAGCGGGAGGGGTACAGATACGCAGTATTTT.

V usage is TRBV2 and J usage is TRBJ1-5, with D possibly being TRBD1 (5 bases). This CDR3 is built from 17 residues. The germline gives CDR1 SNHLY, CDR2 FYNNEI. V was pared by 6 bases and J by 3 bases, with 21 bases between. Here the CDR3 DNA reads TGTGCCAGCAGCAGCAGTGACACGGGGGTCCTCAATCAGCCCCAGCATTTT. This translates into CASSSSDTGVLNQPQHF.

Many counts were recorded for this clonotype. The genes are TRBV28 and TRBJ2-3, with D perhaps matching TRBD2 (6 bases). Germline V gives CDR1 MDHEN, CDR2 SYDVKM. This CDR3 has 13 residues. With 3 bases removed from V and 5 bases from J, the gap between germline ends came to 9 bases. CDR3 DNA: TGTGCCAGCAGTTTGGTGGGGGGAGATACGCAGTATTTT. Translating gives CASSLVGGDTQYF.

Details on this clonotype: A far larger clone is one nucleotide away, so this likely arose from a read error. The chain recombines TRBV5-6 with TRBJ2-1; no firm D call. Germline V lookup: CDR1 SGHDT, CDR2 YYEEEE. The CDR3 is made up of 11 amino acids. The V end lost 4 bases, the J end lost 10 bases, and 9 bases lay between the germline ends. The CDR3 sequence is CASSGPHEQFF. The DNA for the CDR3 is TGTGCCAGCAGCGGTCCGCACGAGCAGTTCTTC.

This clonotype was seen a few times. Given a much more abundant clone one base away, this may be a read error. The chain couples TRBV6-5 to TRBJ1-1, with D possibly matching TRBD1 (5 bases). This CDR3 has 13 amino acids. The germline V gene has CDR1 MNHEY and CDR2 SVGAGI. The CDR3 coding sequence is TGTGTCAGCAGACGACAGAGCAACACTGAAGCTTTCTTT. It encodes CVSRRQSNTEAFF.

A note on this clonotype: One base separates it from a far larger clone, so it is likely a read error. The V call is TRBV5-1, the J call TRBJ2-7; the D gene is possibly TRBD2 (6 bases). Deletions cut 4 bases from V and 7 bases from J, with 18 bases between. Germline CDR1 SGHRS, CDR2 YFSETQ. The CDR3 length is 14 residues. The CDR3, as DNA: TGCGCCAGCAGCGAGCGACCGGACTACAATGAGCAGTACTTC. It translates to CASSERPDYNEQYF. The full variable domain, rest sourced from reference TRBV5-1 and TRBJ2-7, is KAGVTQTPRYLIKTRGQQVTLSCSPISGHRSVSWYQQTPGQGLQFLFEYFSETQRNKGNFPGRFSGRQFSNSRSEMNVSTLELGDSALYLCASSERPDYNEQYFGPGTRLTVT.